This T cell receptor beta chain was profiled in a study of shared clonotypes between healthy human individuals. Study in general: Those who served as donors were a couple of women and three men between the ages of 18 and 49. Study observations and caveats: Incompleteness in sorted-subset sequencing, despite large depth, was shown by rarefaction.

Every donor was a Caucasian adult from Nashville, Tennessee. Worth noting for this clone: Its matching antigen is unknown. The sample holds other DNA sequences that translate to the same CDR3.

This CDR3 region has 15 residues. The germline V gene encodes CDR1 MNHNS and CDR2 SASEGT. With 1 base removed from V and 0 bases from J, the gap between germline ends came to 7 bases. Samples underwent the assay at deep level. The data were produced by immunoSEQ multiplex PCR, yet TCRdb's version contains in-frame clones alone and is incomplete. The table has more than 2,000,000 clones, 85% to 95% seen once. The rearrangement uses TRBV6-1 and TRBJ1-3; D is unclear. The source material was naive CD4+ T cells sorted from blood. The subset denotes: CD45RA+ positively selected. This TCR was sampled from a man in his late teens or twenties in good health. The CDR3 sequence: CASSEGRNSGNTIYF. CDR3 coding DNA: TGTGCCAGCAGTGAAGGCAGGAACTCTGGAAACACCATATATTTT.